Listed here are 28 T cell receptor beta chains from one sample, sequenced in a study of T cells in Graves' hyperthyroidism and ophthalmopathy. RNA transcripts yielded amplified TCR beta CDR3 regions. The TCR CDR3 first-round RT-PCR relied on the HTBI primer set. Via MiXCR, TCRdb re-called the multiplex PCR reads, giving one row per CDR3 protein. The data hold a few hundred thousand distinct CDR3 sequences, with approximately 15% observed a single time. Material: blood. The receptors stem from a woman aged 25-40 years with Graves' hyperthyroidism that later progressed to Graves' ophthalmopathy.

A word on this clonotype: A read error is likely, as this CDR3 ends without the conserved phenylalanine or tryptophan. The rearrangement joins TRBV6-5 to TRBJ2-1; D possibly uses TRBD1 or TRBD2 (7 bases each). From germline, CDR1 is MNHEY and CDR2 SVGAGI. The CDR3 totals 16 residues. Trimming left V 6 bases short and J 7 bases short, with 22 bases between. The CDR3 coding sequence is TGTGCCAGCAGCTACAGCGGGACAGTTCTGAGTAATGAGCAGTTCATC. Protein product: CASSYSGTVLSNEQFI.

The V call is TRBV9, the J call TRBJ2-5, with 11 bases that match TRBD2. Germline CDR1 is SGDLS and CDR2 is YYNGEE. Trimming took 4 bases from V and 4 from J; bases not matched to a gene: 6. This CDR3 spans 15 amino acids. CDR3 protein: CASSYSGREVETQYF. CDR3 DNA: TGTGCCAGCAGCTATAGCGGGAGGGAGGTAGAGACCCAGTACTTC.

This clonotype showed up many times. V usage is TRBV12-5 and J usage is TRBJ1-1, with D possibly being TRBD1 (5 bases). This CDR3 comprises 14 residues. CDR1 and CDR2 (germline): LGHNT, FRNRAP. Trimming left V 5 bases short and J 0 bases short, with 10 bases between. The CDR3 sequence: CASGPSGLNTEAFF. DNA of the CDR3: TGTGCTAGTGGTCCCTCGGGACTGAACACTGAAGCTTTCTTT.

This clonotype was observed a few times. The rearrangement uses TRBV7-9 and TRBJ1-1; a weak D match, TRBD1 (5 bases). Per germline, CDR1 SEHNR and CDR2 FQNEAQ (reference sequence). Between the trimmed V and J ends, which lost 1 base and 4 bases, there was a span of 10 bases. The CDR3 length is 14 residues. CDR3 DNA sequence: TGTGCCAGCAGCTTAGGTGGGACGAGCACTGAAGCTTTCTTT. The encoded protein is CASSLGGTSTEAFF.

As for this clonotype: A much larger clone lies a single base off, so this may be a read error. The chain is built from TRBV3-1 and TRBJ1-1; D unresolved. The CDR3 length is 14 residues. V lost 4 bases to trimming and J lost 3 bases, with 12 bases between them. CDR1 is LGHDT, CDR2 YNNKEL, per germline (reference sequence). The CDR3 DNA reads TGTGCCAGCAGCCCTCACCCGGGGTACACTGAAGCTTTCTTT. Amino acids: CASSPHPGYTEAFF.

This clonotype was seen a few times. The CDR3 nucleotides are TGTGCCAGCAGTTACTCCCGGACGAATGGGTTACTGTTTTTT. The encoded protein is CASSYSRTNGLLFF. The chain employs TRBV6-1 and TRBJ1-4; no firm D call. Trimming stripped 5 bases from V and 13 bases from J, with 20 bases between. In germline, CDR1 is MNHNS, CDR2 SASEGT. The CDR3 contains 14 residues.

The CDR3 sequence: CASSSLAGVPYEQYF. DNA for the CDR3: TGTGCCAGCAGTTCACTAGCGGGAGTCCCCTACGAGCAGTACTTC. The V call is TRBV27, the J call TRBJ2-7; 11 bases are shared with TRBD2. V shed 4 bases, J shed 2 bases, and the junction held 4 bases outside the gene matches. The V gene's germline CDR1 is MNHEY and CDR2 SMNVEV (reference sequence). The CDR3 spans 15 residues.

This clonotype was seen at least ten times. The chain couples TRBV11-2 to TRBJ2-1, with 7 positions matching TRBD2. This CDR3 is built from 13 residues. The germline gives CDR1 SGHAT, CDR2 FQNNGV. The V segment lost 0 bases and the J segment 7 bases; nucleotides outside the gene matches: 0. CDR3: CASSLEAGNEQFF. The CDR3, as DNA: TGTGCCAGCAGCTTAGAAGCGGGGAATGAGCAGTTCTTC.

In the case of this clonotype: This may be a read error: a much more frequent sequence differs by one nucleotide. The chain couples TRBV7-2 to TRBJ2-7; D possibly matches TRBD1 or TRBD2 (5 bases each). Germline V gene sequence: CDR1 SGHTA, CDR2 FQGNSA. The CDR3 contains 12 residues. The CDR3 spells CAGSFYTGQQYF. CDR3 nucleotide sequence: TGTGCCGGCAGCTTTTACACGGGACAGCAGTACTTC. The full variable domain, with the rest looked up from reference TRBV7-2 and TRBJ2-7, is GAGVSQSPSNKVTEKGKDVELRCDPISGHTALYWYRQSLGQGLEFLIYFQGNSAPDKSGLPSDRFSAERTGGSVSTLTIQRTQQEDSAVYLCAGSFYTGQQYFGPGTRLTVT.

This clonotype was found a few times. The chain recombines TRBV27 with TRBJ2-7; D unresolved. In germline, CDR1 is MNHEY, CDR2 SMNVEV (reference sequence). Deletions cut 3 bases from V and 5 bases from J, with 20 bases between. CDR3 length equals 16 residues. The CDR3, as DNA: TGTGCCAGCAGTTTGGAAACTACCCTCCCGAGGCACGAGCAGTACTTC. Amino acid sequence: CASSLETTLPRHEQYF.

This clonotype was seen ten or more times. The rearrangement uses TRBV24-1 and TRBJ2-1, with TRBD2 matching 13 bases. Trimming at V came to 5 bases and at J to 5 bases, leaving 8 bases not matched to a gene. The CDR3 has 17 residues. CDR1 KGHDR and CDR2 SFDVKD come from the germline V gene. CDR3 loop: CATSGTSGSFGHNEQFF. CDR3 DNA sequence: TGTGCCACCAGTGGGACTAGCGGGAGTTTTGGCCACAATGAGCAGTTCTTC.

Many counts were recorded for this clonotype. The chain recombines TRBV11-2 with TRBJ2-3; TRBD2 agrees at 12 bases. The length of the CDR3 is 16 residues. Looked up from germline, CDR1 is SGHAT and CDR2 is FQNNGV. Trimming at V came to 5 bases and at J to 4 bases, leaving 7 bases not matched to a gene. The CDR3 reads CASSVGLAGNSDTQYF. CDR3 coding DNA: TGTGCCAGCAGCGTAGGACTAGCGGGAAATTCAGATACGCAGTATTTT.

Many counts were recorded for this clonotype. The J gene is TRBJ2-3, the V gene TRBV28; 9 bases match TRBD2. The CDR3 loop spans 15 amino acids. The V segment lost 7 bases and the J segment 3 bases; nucleotides outside the gene matches: 8. Germline CDR1 reads MDHEN; CDR2 reads SYDVKM. CDR3 bases: TGTGCCAGCATAAATAGCGGGAGAACAACAGATACGCAGTATTTT. It specifies CASINSGRTTDTQYF.

In this sample, this clonotype turned up many times. This sequence joins TRBV19 and TRBJ2-5; 10 bases are shared with TRBD2. CDR3 length equals 14 residues. CDR1 is LNHDA and CDR2 is SQIVND in the germline V gene (reference sequence). Unmatched junction bases numbered 1, after V lost 3 bases and J lost 3 bases. This chain's CDR3 is CASSIGTSEETQYF. The CDR3 DNA reads TGTGCCAGTAGTATTGGGACTAGCGAAGAGACCCAGTACTTC.

In its sample, this clonotype was seen a few times. The J gene is TRBJ2-1, the V gene TRBV20-1; TRBD2 aligns across 7 bases. The CDR3 is made up of 13 amino acids. Trimming removed 4 bases from V and 8 bases from J; junction bases left unmatched: 8. Germline CDR1 is DFQATT and CDR2 is SNEGSKA (reference sequence). The DNA of the CDR3 is TGCAGTGCTAAGCGGGAAAGCGGTGATGAGCAGTTCTTC. It translates to CSAKRESGDEQFF.

This clonotype was seen ten or more times. The rearrangement links TRBV7-6 to TRBJ1-4; 8 nucleotides line up with TRBD1. Germline CDR1 and CDR2: SGHVS and FNYEAQ. V lost 8 bases to trimming and J lost 2 bases; unmatched junction nucleotides: 7. The CDR3 has 15 amino acids. The CDR3 spells CASADRGATNEKLFF. The CDR3 nucleotides read TGTGCCAGCGCCGACAGGGGTGCTACTAATGAAAAACTGTTTTTT.

V gene TRBV12-3 or TRBV12-4 combines with J gene TRBJ2-1; D possibly corresponds to TRBD2 (5 bases). Trimming cost V 6 bases and J 8 bases, with 14 bases left between them. The CDR3 is 13 amino acids. The CDR3 region has the DNA TGTGCCAGCAGGCCTGGAGGCGGCGATGAGCAGTTCTTC. As protein: CASRPGGGDEQFF.

In its sample, this clonotype was seen many times. The CDR3 is CASSRRWDTEAFF. The CDR3 DNA is TGTGCCAGCAGCCGTAGGTGGGACACTGAAGCTTTCTTT. V usage is TRBV7-9 and J usage is TRBJ1-1; D ambiguous. V lost 5 bases to trimming and J lost 3 bases, with 10 bases between them. This CDR3 comprises 13 residues. Germline V gene sequence: CDR1 SEHNR, CDR2 FQNEAQ (reference sequence). Together with reference TRBV7-9 and TRBJ1-1, the CDR3 gives the full variable domain: DTGVSQNPRHKITKRGQNVTFRCDPISEHNRLYWYRQTLGQGPEFLTYFQNEAQLEKSRLLSDRFSAERPKGSFSTLEIQRTEQGDSAMYLCASSRRWDTEAFFGQGTRLTVV.

This clonotype has a handful of counts. The rearrangement links TRBV20-1 to TRBJ2-1; 7 positions match TRBD2. V shed 0 bases, J shed 4 bases, and the junction held 18 bases outside the gene matches. The CDR3 covers 19 residues. In germline, CDR1 is DFQATT, CDR2 SNEGSKA (reference sequence). CDR3 protein: CSARDPPGGGSGRYNEQFF. Here the CDR3 DNA reads TGCAGTGCTAGAGATCCGCCGGGGGGTGGGAGCGGCCGGTACAATGAGCAGTTCTTC.

Many counts were recorded for this clonotype. The chain has TRBV12-5 and TRBJ2-7; perhaps D is TRBD1 or TRBD2 (5 bases each). The V gene lost 2 bases and the J gene lost 4 bases, with 18 bases spanning the gap. CDR1 LGHNT and CDR2 FRNRAP come from the germline V gene. The CDR3 is 16 amino acids. CDR3 protein: CASGLPHGVGTYEQYF. CDR3 nucleotides: TGTGCTAGTGGTTTGCCACACGGGGTCGGGACGTACGAGCAGTACTTC.

In regard to this clonotype: A single base separates this from a much larger clone, so it may be a read error. The chain couples TRBV24-1 to TRBJ2-7, with TRBD1 as a possible D gene (5 bases). Trimming took off 5 bases at V and 4 bases at J, with 20 bases between the two ends. The CDR3 has 16 amino acids. Germline V gives CDR1 KGHDR, CDR2 SFDVKD. CDR3 coding DNA: TGTGCCACCAGTGCCGCAACTACAGGTTGGGATTACGAGCAGTACTTC. Translating gives CATSAATTGWDYEQYF.

The rearrangement uses TRBV19 and TRBJ1-6; no definite D call. Trimming took off 1 base at V and 7 bases at J, with 11 bases between the two ends. The CDR3 covers 15 residues. In germline, CDR1 is LNHDA, CDR2 SQIVND (reference sequence). The CDR3 DNA reads TGTGCCAGTAGTATAGGTCAGGCAAGGAATTCACCCCTCCACTTT. This codes for CASSIGQARNSPLHF.

This clonotype was seen more than once but under ten times. J is TRBJ2-7 and V is TRBV29-1, with 8 bases fitting TRBD1. Germline V gene lookup returns CDR1 SQVTM and CDR2 ANQGSEA. The CDR3 runs to 14 residues. The V gene end was trimmed by 6 bases and the J gene end by 3 bases; junction bases not matched to a gene: 10. This chain's CDR3 is CSVGGTGEYYEQYF. CDR3 nucleotide sequence: TGCAGCGTCGGTGGGACAGGAGAGTACTACGAGCAGTACTTC.

Many counts were recorded for this clonotype. The chain combines TRBV19 with TRBJ1-4; 7 positions match TRBD1. Losses at the gene ends were 5 bases for V and 8 bases for J; bases not matched to a gene: 11. The CDR3 spans 15 residues. Germline V lookup: CDR1 LNHDA, CDR2 SQIVND (reference sequence). The CDR3 coding sequence is TGTGCCAGTAGTCCTTCCGGGACAGTCGCAGAAAAACTGTTTTTT. As protein: CASSPSGTVAEKLFF.

Worth noting for this clonotype: A much bigger clone sits one base away, suggesting this may be a read error. The rearrangement links TRBV29-1 to TRBJ2-3, with 9 bases lining up with TRBD2. V was clipped by 7 bases and J by 4 bases; unmatched bases: 3. The CDR3 totals 12 residues. In germline, CDR1 is SQVTM, CDR2 ANQGSEA. CDR3 sequence reads: CSGLAGADTQYF. For the CDR3, the DNA is TGCAGCGGCTTAGCGGGAGCAGATACGCAGTATTTT.

The chain is built from TRBV5-1 and TRBJ1-1; 8 nucleotides agree with TRBD1. CDR3 length: 12 residues. V was clipped by 6 bases and J by 11 bases; unmatched bases: 9. The germline gives CDR1 SGHRS, CDR2 YFSETQ. CDR3: CASKTGAQEAFF. DNA for the CDR3: TGCGCCAGCAAGACAGGGGCCCAGGAGGCTTTCTTT.

This clonotype was counted ten times or more. This chain connects TRBV10-1 to TRBJ1-1, with D unclear. Germline-derived CDR1 and CDR2 are WNHNN and SYGVQD (reference sequence). Trimming removed 6 bases at V and 0 bases at J, with 8 bases between. This CDR3 region has 13 residues. DNA for the CDR3: TGCGCCAGCAGACAGTCCCTGAACACTGAAGCTTTCTTT. Translated, it gives CASRQSLNTEAFF.

The table lists this clonotype with many counts. This chain connects TRBV28 to TRBJ1-4, with TRBD1 matching 7 bases. Looked up from germline, CDR1 is MDHEN and CDR2 is SYDVKM. V lost 6 bases, J lost 8 bases, and 15 bases stayed unmatched. The CDR3 runs 16 residues. CDR3 loop: CASSPGLTGLGEKLFF. DNA for the CDR3: TGTGCCAGCAGCCCGGGACTGACAGGGTTGGGGGAAAAACTGTTTTTT.